This T cell receptor beta chain was profiled in a study of post-analysis software for immune sequencing data. The study, taken as a whole, reports: Among four to six TRBV segments more frequent in patients than controls were TRBV5-6, TRBV5-1 and TRBV20-1.

Researchers reported that TCR beta cDNA libraries carried unique molecular identifiers. TCRdb re-analysed the PCR reads in MiXCR, keeping a single row per CDR3 protein. Of fewer than 900,000 distinct CDR3 sequences listed, about 43% were seen once; the top ten hold roughly 4.9%. Germline V CDR1 and CDR2: SGHDT, YYEEEE. V lost 4 bases and J lost 4, with 17 bases in between. The CDR3 consists of 15 residues. This clonotype was detected a few times. Its antigen is not identified. Sequencing used blood. This rearrangement joins TRBV5-6 to TRBJ1-2; possible D gene TRBD1, 5 bases. This receptor was identified in a girl aged 5-17 years with multiple sclerosis. The CDR3 DNA is TGTGCCAGCAGCGCCGGGGGTCGCTTACGCTATGGCTACACCTTC. Protein product: CASSAGGRLRYGYTF.